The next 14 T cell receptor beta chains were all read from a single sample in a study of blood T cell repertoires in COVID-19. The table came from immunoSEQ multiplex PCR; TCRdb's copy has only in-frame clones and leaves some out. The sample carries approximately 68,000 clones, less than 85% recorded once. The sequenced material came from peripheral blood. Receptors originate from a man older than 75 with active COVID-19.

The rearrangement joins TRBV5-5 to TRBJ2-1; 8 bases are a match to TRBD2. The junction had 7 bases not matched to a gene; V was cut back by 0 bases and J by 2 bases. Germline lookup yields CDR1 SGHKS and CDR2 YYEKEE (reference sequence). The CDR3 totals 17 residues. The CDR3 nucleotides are TGTGCCAGCAGCTTGGGTCCTCGGGGGGGCGCCTACAATGAGCAGTTCTTC. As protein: CASSLGPRGGAYNEQFF.

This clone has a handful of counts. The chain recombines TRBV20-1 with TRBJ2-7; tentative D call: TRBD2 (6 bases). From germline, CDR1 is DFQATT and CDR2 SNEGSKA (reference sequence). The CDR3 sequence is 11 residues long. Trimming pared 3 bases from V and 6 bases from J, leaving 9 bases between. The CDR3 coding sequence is TGCAGTGCTAGTAAGGGACTCGAGCAGTACTTC. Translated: CSASKGLEQYF.

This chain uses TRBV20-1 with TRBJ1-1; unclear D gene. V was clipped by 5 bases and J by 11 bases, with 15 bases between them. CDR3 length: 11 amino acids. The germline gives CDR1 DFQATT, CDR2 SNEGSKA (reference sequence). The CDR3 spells CSAGDAGGAFF. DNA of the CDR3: TGCAGTGCTGGCGACGCGGGTGGGGCTTTCTTT.

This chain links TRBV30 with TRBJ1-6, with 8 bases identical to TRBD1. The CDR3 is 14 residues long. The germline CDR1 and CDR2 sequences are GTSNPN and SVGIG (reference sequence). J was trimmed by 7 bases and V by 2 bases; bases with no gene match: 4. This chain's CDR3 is CAWSRQGANSPLHF. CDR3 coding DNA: TGTGCCTGGAGTAGGCAGGGGGCAAATTCACCCCTCCACTTT.

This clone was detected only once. The CDR3 coding sequence is TGCAGCGTTGAGGCCGACAGCTCGAACACTGAAGCTTTCTTT. This codes for CSVEADSSNTEAFF. The rearrangement joins TRBV29-1 to TRBJ1-1; possibly TRBD1 for D (5 bases). V was clipped by 3 bases and J by 1 base, with 12 bases between them. This CDR3 region has 14 residues. Germline CDR1 is SQVTM and CDR2 is ANQGSEA.

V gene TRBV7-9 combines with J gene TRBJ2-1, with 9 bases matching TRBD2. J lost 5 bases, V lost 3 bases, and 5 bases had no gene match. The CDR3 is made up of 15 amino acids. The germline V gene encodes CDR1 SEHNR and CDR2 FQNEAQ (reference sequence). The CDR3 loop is CASSFILAGDNEQFF. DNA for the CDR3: TGTGCCAGCAGCTTTATACTAGCGGGCGACAATGAGCAGTTCTTC.

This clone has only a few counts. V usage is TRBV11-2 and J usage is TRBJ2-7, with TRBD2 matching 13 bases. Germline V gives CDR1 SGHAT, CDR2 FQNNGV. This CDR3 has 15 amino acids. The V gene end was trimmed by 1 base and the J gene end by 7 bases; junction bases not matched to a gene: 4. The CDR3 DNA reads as TGTGCCAGCAGCTTAGGCGGACTAGCGGGGGAAGAGCAGTACTTC. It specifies CASSLGGLAGEEQYF.

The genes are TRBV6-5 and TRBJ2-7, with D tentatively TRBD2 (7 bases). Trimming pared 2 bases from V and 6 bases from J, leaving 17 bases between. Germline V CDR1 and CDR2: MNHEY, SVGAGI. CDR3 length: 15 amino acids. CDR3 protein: CASSYGGGRLREQYF. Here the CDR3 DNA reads TGTGCCAGCAGTTACGGCGGGGGCCGACTGCGCGAGCAGTACTTC.

CDR3 amino acids: CARDLAGGLGHEQFF. The DNA of the CDR3 is TGTGCCAGAGACCTAGCGGGAGGGCTCGGGCATGAGCAGTTCTTC. V usage is TRBV27 and J usage is TRBJ2-1; 12 positions match TRBD2. The J segment lost 8 bases and the V segment lost 9 bases, leaving 11 bases of the junction unmatched. From germline, CDR1 is MNHEY and CDR2 SMNVEV (reference sequence). The CDR3 loop spans 15 amino acids.

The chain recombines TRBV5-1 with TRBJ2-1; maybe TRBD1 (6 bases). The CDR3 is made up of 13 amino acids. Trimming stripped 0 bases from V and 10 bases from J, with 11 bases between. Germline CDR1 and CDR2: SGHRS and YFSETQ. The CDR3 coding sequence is TGCGCCAGCAGCTTGGACGCCACAGGGGAGCAGTTCTTC. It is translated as CASSLDATGEQFF.

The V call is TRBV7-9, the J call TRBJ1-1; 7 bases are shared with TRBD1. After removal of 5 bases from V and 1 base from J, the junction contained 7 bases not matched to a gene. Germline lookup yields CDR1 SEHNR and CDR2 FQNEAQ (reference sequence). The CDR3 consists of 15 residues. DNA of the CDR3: TGTGCCAGCAGCGGATGGACAGGAAGGAACACTGAAGCTTTCTTT. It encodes CASSGWTGRNTEAFF.

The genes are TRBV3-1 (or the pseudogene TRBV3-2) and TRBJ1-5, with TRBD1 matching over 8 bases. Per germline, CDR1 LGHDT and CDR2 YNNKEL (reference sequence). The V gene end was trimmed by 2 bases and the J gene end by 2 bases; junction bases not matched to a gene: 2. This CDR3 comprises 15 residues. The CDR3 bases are TGTGCCAGCAGCCAAAAGACAGGGGGCAATCAGCCCCAGCATTTT. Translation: CASSQKTGGNQPQHF.

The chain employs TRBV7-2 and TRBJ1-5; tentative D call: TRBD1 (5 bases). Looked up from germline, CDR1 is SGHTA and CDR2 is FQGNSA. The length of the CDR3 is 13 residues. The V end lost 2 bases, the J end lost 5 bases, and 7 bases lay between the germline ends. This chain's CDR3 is CASSLTGDQPQHF. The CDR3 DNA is TGTGCCAGCAGCTTAACGGGGGATCAGCCCCAGCATTTT.

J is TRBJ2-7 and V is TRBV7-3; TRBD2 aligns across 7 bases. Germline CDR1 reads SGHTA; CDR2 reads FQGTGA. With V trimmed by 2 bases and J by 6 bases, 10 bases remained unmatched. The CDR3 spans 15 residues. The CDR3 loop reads CASSLLGGGGAEQYF. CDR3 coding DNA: TGTGCCAGCAGCTTATTGGGAGGCGGGGGAGCCGAGCAGTACTTC.